This T cell receptor (beta chain) derives from a study of T cell responses to AZD1222 COVID-19 vaccine. General observations from the study: CD4 TCRs linked to vaccination spanned spike, dominating at 160-218 and 743-854. Spike-specific TCR breadth and depth both grew after two AZD1222 doses. There were repertoire samples only from the period after the peak T cell response.

Libraries were prepared by immunoSEQ multiplex PCR; TCRdb keeps only in-frame clonotypes and omits some of them. The table lists 90,000 or so clones, approximately 88% of them singletons, with under 2.5% in the top ten. A word on this clone: What it binds is unknown.

This specimen was peripheral blood, taken on day 0 of AZD1222 vaccination. This sequence originates from an adult in good health.

Written as DNA, the CDR3 is TGTGCCAGCAGCTTAGGTTACAGGGTGTCGGGCGGGGAGCTGTTTTTT. Amino acid sequence: CASSLGYRVSGGELFF. The V call is TRBV7-2, the J call TRBJ2-2; D perhaps matches TRBD1 (6 bases). Germline V gene data show CDR1 as SGHTA and CDR2 as FQGNSA. The length of the CDR3 is 16 residues. V lost 1 base and J lost 7, with 16 bases in between.